The clone carrying this TCR beta chain was found many times. The unsorted libraries originated from 2 million PBMCs kept at -80 C. This specimen comes from a study of neurological immune-mediated disorders. TCRdb reanalysed the 5' RACE reads using MiXCR and keeps one entry per CDR3 protein. The table has around 46,000 distinct CDR3 sequences, about 25% seen once. Germline assignment: CDR1 DFQATT and CDR2 SNEGSKA (reference sequence). The length of the CDR3 is 15 residues. V was pared by 5 bases and J by 3 bases, with 12 bases of the junction left unmatched. The sequence was obtained from a woman aged 70 to 79 in good health. The chain recombines TRBV20-1 with TRBJ2-7, with 8 bases aligning to TRBD2. The specimen sequenced was PBMCs. As DNA, the CDR3 is TGCAGTGCTCCCCGGGGGGGAGGGGGATTCTACGAGCAGTACTTC. Residues: CSAPRGGGGFYEQYF.